This T cell receptor beta chain was captured in a study of CD8+CD57+ T cells in acquired aplastic anemia. Findings and limits, study-wide: There were 25 to 30 CD8+ CDR3 sequences that occurred in both patients and controls.

This clonotype showed up many times. Its antigen is currently unknown. The authors sequenced patients whose flow cytometry had shown CD8+CD57+ cell expansion. Prior therapy had not been administered to any patient at the time of blood sampling. The study profiled TCR beta VDJ and CDR3 using genomic DNA as template. MiXCR was run by TCRdb on the reads, yielding one entry per CDR3 protein. The sample lists about 190,000 distinct CDR3 sequences, under 55% occurring once. Per germline, CDR1 SEHNR and CDR2 FQNEAQ (reference sequence). Germline trimming cut 0 bases from V and 5 bases from J; bases unmatched to any gene: 8. The CDR3 consists of 16 residues.

This chain uses TRBV7-9 with TRBJ2-7; 9 positions match TRBD1. The receptor was isolated from a human donor with aplastic anemia. Sample: sorted CD4+, CD8+, or CD8+CD57+ T cells (not recorded which) from PBMCs. CDR3 DNA: TGTGCCAGCAGCTTAGCGATGGGACAGGGTAACCACGAGCAGTACTTC. As protein: CASSLAMGQGNHEQYF.